This T cell receptor (beta chain) came from a study of blood T cell repertoires in COVID-19 (dated by TCRdb to 2020 to 2021). Background on the whole study: Samples covering the acute and convalescent phases of COVID-19 were provided by collaborators in the United States, Italy and Spain. Samples were obtained from the ongoing ImmuneRACE study (first 160 participants) and from about 1,300 subjects provided by 6 global collaborators. The sample metadata nearly always contained a de-identified subject ID, COVID-19 status, age in years and sex. Where HLA class I and class II types were available, the types were taken from metadata supplied by the sample provider, not from assay-based typing. The repertoires were released in a freely available public database meant as a resource for research on the immune response to SARS-CoV-2. The material from the prospective study consisted of cDNA or gDNA derived from T cells, B-cell-depleted T cells, or PBMCs. Deeply sampled blood TCRbeta repertoires from subjects exposed to, actively infected with, or recovered from COVID-19 were included in the dataset. What the authors observed across the whole study: How much clinical and demographic metadata was included differed by source and by participant, and the metadata was provided uncurated.

In regard to this clone: There is no known antigen for this receptor. The sample holds no much larger clone one base away, and base qualities are not on file.

Each collaborating institution followed its own protocols to collect whole blood in K2EDTA tubes. For TCRbeta analysis, collaborator samples were shipped as frozen whole blood, as isolated PBMCs, or as DNA extracted from either sample type. The germline ends are 17 bases apart after V is trimmed by 8 bases and J by 7 bases. Spanning cysteine to phenylalanine, the CDR3 consists of 13 amino acids. Only the CDR3 DNA is retained, 39 bases long and in frame from the first base. The immunoSEQ Assay, a bias-controlled multiplex PCR, was used to amplify TCRbeta CDR3 regions from genomic DNA. Per the authors' processing: Within the assay, amplification of reference gene primers was used to estimate how many nucleated cells each sample contained. To quantify the absolute abundance of each unique TCRbeta CDR3 rearrangement, sequence reads were collapsed and filtered. For each sample, productive Simpson clonality was calculated as the square root of Simpson's diversity index across productive rearrangements. The table was pulled from immuneACCESS by TCRdb, which kept in-frame rearrangements only. Such tables lose some clones; where checked, under half of the loss comes from unresolved V genes, and the rest has no known cause. V and J calls and clone size come straight from that table; D and trimming were deduced from the DNA. The table for this sample lists over 35,000 clones; about 82% of them were counted only once. Roughly 9.9% of the sample lies in the top ten.

The sample consisted of peripheral blood. This clonotype was obtained from a human donor in a cohort sampled during active COVID-19. Recombination connected TRBV12-3 or TRBV12-4 to TRBJ1-1, with the D gene call left open. The CDR3: CASRSDLLDEAFF. The DNA is TGTGCCAGCCGCTCGGACTTATTAGATGAAGCTTTCTTT.